This passage covers 14 T cell receptor beta chains from one sample sequenced in a study of T cells after somatic rescue of genetic block. Profiled with immunoSEQ multiplex PCR; TCRdb holds only in-frame clones, not every one. The sample carries approximately 11,000 clones, around 84% recorded once. The sample taken for sequencing was peripheral blood mononuclear cells (PBMCs). These receptors originate from a boy younger than 18.

This clone was seen only once. The chain has TRBV6-5 and TRBJ1-4; TRBD1 matches 7 bases. This CDR3 contains 15 residues. With 2 bases clipped from V and 8 bases from J, the junction kept 8 bases outside the gene matches. Germline V CDR1 and CDR2: MNHEY, SVGAGI. The CDR3 nucleotides are TGTGCCAGCAGTTACAGAGGGGGCTGGCGAGAAAAACTGTTTTTT. This translates into CASSYRGGWREKLFF.

The chain links TRBV29-1 to TRBJ2-5; a weak D match, TRBD1 (6 bases). Germline CDR1 and CDR2: SQVTM and ANQGSEA. This CDR3 has 15 amino acids. The ends were cut back, 6 bases at V and 4 bases at J, with 21 bases in the middle. DNA for the CDR3: TGCAGCGTCAGGGGCGGCCAGGGGATTTCAGAGACCCAGTACTTC. Translating gives CSVRGGQGISETQYF.

J is TRBJ2-7 and V is TRBV10-3; D might be TRBD1 or TRBD2, each matching 5 bases. The CDR3 runs to 15 residues. From germline, CDR1 is ENHRY and CDR2 SYGVKD. V was trimmed by 3 bases and J by 0 bases, leaving 12 bases between them. CDR3 coding DNA: TGTGCCATCAGTGATTTGGGACGGAGCTCCTACGAGCAGTACTTC. Residues: CAISDLGRSSYEQYF.

V usage is TRBV6-1 and J usage is TRBJ1-1; D perhaps matches TRBD1 (6 bases). Trimming took 0 bases from V and 6 from J, leaving 8 bases between them. The CDR3 loop spans 13 amino acids. Per the germline V gene, CDR1 is MNHNS and CDR2 is SASEGT. The CDR3 DNA reads TGTGCCAGCAGTGAAGCAGGGGGGTCTGAAGCTTTCTTT. This translates into CASSEAGGSEAFF.

The rearrangement links TRBV7-3 to TRBJ2-5, with 9 nucleotides matching TRBD2. V was pared by 5 bases and J by 4 bases, with 14 bases of the junction left unmatched. The CDR3 is 17 amino acids. Germline CDR1 SGHTA, CDR2 FQGTGA. The CDR3, as DNA: TGTGCCAGCAGCCTACCTCTAGCGGGGCGACGAGGAGAGACCCAGTACTTC. It codes for CASSLPLAGRRGETQYF. Looking up the rest from reference TRBV7-3 and TRBJ2-5 gives the full variable domain: GAGVSQTPSNKVTEKGKYVELRCDPISGHTALYWYRQSLGQGPEFLIYFQGTGAADDSGLPNDRFFAVRPEGSVSTLKIQRTERGDSAVYLCASSLPLAGRRGETQYFGPGTRLLVL.

The V call is TRBV6-5, the J call TRBJ1-1; no clear D. This CDR3 spans 15 amino acids. V lost 5 bases, J lost 3 bases, and 16 bases lay in between. The germline V gene has CDR1 MNHEY and CDR2 SVGAGI. The CDR3 reads CASSAQPSGYTEAFF. DNA of the CDR3: TGTGCCAGCAGTGCCCAACCCTCGGGGTACACTGAAGCTTTCTTT.

As DNA, the CDR3 is TGTGCCACCCAACCCCAGGGATGGAGGAATGAGCAGTTCTTC. Protein product: CATQPQGWRNEQFF. The chain links TRBV6-7 to TRBJ2-1, with D possibly called TRBD1 or TRBD2 (5 bases each). TRBV6-7 is flagged as an ORF with uncertain function. The V end lost 10 bases, the J end lost 7 bases, and 20 bases lay between the germline ends. This CDR3 spans 14 amino acids.

The V and J genes are TRBV19 and TRBJ2-3, with D perhaps matching TRBD1 or TRBD2 (5 bases each). Germline V gene data show CDR1 as LNHDA and CDR2 as SQIVND (reference sequence). V shed 9 bases and J shed 0 bases, with 10 bases lying between them. The CDR3 is made up of 13 amino acids. As DNA, the CDR3 is TGTGCCAGCGGGACCACTAGCACAGATACGCAGTATTTT. Translated, it gives CASGTTSTDTQYF.

This sequence joins TRBV7-8 and TRBJ2-6; maybe TRBD2 (6 bases). Germline V CDR1 and CDR2: SGHVS, FQNEAQ. This CDR3 contains 18 residues. The germline V and J ends were trimmed by 3 bases and 3 bases, with 18 bases remaining between them. CDR3 sequence (DNA): TGTGCCAGCAGCTTTTTCGCAGGGAGGTATTATGGGGCCAACGTCCTGACTTTC. Its translation is CASSFFAGRYYGANVLTF.

The chain carries TRBV7-9 and TRBJ2-3; D is unresolved. The CDR3 totals 13 residues. Trimming took 6 bases from V and 0 from J, leaving 7 bases between them. The germline CDR1 and CDR2 sequences are SEHNR and FQNEAQ (reference sequence). This chain's CDR3 is CASRVSSTDTQYF. As DNA, the CDR3 is TGTGCCAGCAGGGTCTCTAGCACAGATACGCAGTATTTT.

The V call is TRBV7-9, the J call TRBJ2-5; TRBD1 might be the D (5 bases). Trimming cost V 1 base and J 4 bases, with 16 bases left between them. Germline loops: CDR1 SEHNR, CDR2 FQNEAQ (reference sequence). CDR3 length: 16 amino acids. The chain's CDR3 is CASSLGAGLMGETQYF. The CDR3 DNA reads TGTGCCAGCAGCTTAGGGGCAGGGTTGATGGGAGAGACCCAGTACTTC.

This chain links TRBV5-1 with TRBJ2-2; 7 bases align to TRBD2. This CDR3 comprises 16 residues. The ends lost 1 base at V and 4 bases at J; junction bases unmatched: 7. Germline values: CDR1 SGHRS, CDR2 YFSETQ. The CDR3 loop is CASSLMGEGFTGELFF. CDR3 DNA sequence: TGCGCCAGCAGCTTGATGGGGGAGGGCTTCACCGGGGAGCTGTTTTTT.

This clone was counted between two and nine times. The CDR3 protein is CASSEYRGGLVTEAFF. CDR3 nucleotides: TGTGCCAGCAGTGAATACAGAGGGGGTTTAGTGACTGAAGCTTTCTTT. The rearrangement joins TRBV6-4 to TRBJ1-1; TRBD1 is a possible D gene (6 bases). V was cut by 3 bases and J by 5 bases, with 19 bases left in between. Germline CDR1 and CDR2: MRHNA and SNTAGT. The CDR3 consists of 16 residues.

The chain is built from TRBV4-3 and TRBJ1-2; tentative D call: TRBD1 (5 bases). CDR1 and CDR2 (germline): LGHNA, YSLEER. V shed 0 bases and J shed 4 bases, with 15 bases lying between them. The CDR3 covers 16 residues. The CDR3 DNA follows: TGCGCCAGCAGCCAAGATTGGGGCATCACCCCCTATGGCTACACCTTC. This translates into CASSQDWGITPYGYTF.